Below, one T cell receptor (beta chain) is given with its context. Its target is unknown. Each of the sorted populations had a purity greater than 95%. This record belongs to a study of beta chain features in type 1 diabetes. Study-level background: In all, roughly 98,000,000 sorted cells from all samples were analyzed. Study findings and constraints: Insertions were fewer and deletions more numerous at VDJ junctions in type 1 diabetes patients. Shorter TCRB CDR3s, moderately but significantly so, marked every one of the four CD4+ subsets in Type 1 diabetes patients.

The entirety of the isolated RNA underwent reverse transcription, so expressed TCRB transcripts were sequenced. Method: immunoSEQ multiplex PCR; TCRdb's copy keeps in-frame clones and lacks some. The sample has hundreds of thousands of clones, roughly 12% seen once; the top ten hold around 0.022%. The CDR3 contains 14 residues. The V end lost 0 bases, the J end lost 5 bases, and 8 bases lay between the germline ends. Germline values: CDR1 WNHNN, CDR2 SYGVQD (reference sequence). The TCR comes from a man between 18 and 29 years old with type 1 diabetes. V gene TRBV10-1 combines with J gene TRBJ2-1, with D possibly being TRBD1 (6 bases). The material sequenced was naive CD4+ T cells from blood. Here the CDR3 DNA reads TGCGCCAGCAGTGAGTCACCAGGGGACAATGAGCAGTTCTTC. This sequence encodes CASSESPGDNEQFF.